The 3 T cell receptor beta chains below were found in one sample sequenced in a study of cytomegalovirus exposure and HLA in healthy donors (dated by TCRdb to the late 2010s). Receptor amplification or capture employed the immunoSEQ multiplex PCR assay. For the multiplex PCR, a mixture combining 60 forward primers for TCR Vbeta segments and 13 reverse primers for TCR Jbeta segments was used. This is the immuneACCESS table as TCRdb keeps it, with only in-frame sequences that have V and J called. A part of the clones is gone; compared with another copy, unresolved V genes explain less than half, and the rest is unexplained. Here the sample has 150,000 to 200,000 clones; approximately 65% occur a single time. The ten biggest clones cover around 3.2% of the sample. The sample consisted of PBMCs. The receptors were gathered from a man in his forties in good health and CMV-seronegative.

This clone was observed once. The rearrangement links TRBV12-2 to TRBJ2-1; the table gives TRBD2 as D, unverified against the DNA. TRBV12-2 is listed as a pseudogene. The CDR3 is 21 amino acids. The CDR3 region is CASRFRPGTSGRDLYYNEQFF. The CDR3 DNA reads as TGTGCAAGTCGCTTTCGACCCGGGACTAGCGGGAGGGACCTTTACTACAATGAGCAGTTCTTC.

The rearrangement uses TRBV2 and TRBJ1-4, with D unclear. The V end lost 4 bases, the J end lost 5 bases, and 8 bases lay between the germline ends. Germline CDR1 reads SNHLY; CDR2 reads FYNNEI. The CDR3 length is 13 residues. The CDR3 is CASSVPLNEKLFF. In DNA form, the CDR3 reads TGTGCCAGCAGTGTTCCCCTCAATGAAAAACTGTTTTTT.

V gene TRBV6-1 combines with J gene TRBJ2-5, with TRBD1 matching 9 bases. After removal of 6 bases from V and 5 bases from J, the junction contained 13 bases not matched to a gene. Germline V gene lookup returns CDR1 MNHNS and CDR2 SASEGT. The CDR3 totals 16 residues. The CDR3 spells CASSERTGTGFETQYF. CDR3 DNA: TGTGCCAGCAGCGAAAGAACCGGGACAGGGTTCGAGACCCAGTACTTC.